This TCR beta chain was recovered during a study of cytomegalovirus exposure and HLA in healthy donors (TCRdb year 2017). Background for the entire study: An earlier analysis of several hundred of the donors reported 250 to 300 Gb of sequence data and some 100 million unique TCR beta sequences from about 179 million T cells. Roughly 300 gigabases of sequencing data and around 87 million unique TCR sequences were included in an early release covering about 600 HLA-typed donors. Of the roughly 400 genotyped donors, 81% fell in the genetic ancestry cluster associated with self-reported Caucasian donors. The study aimed to test whether signatures of past pathogen exposure could be identified by cataloging public T cell receptors. The study used immunosequencing to profile the T cell repertoires of approximately 690 subjects and linked those repertoires to cytomegalovirus serostatus. Along with the 666-subject first cohort, a separate validation cohort of over a hundred different subjects was used. To predict cytomegalovirus infection status, the study brought together high-throughput TCR immunosequencing, statistical association of individual TCRs with disease status, and machine learning. In a later analysis, previously published TCR beta repertoires from about 640 donors were re-analyzed and high-resolution HLA genotyping was added so that TCR occurrence patterns could be studied. Rather than drawing on any new phenotypic data, the later analysis identified candidate immune exposures from TCR beta sequences and the way those sequences occurred across donors. An earlier analysis of approximately 630 of the donors applied high-throughput TCR beta sequencing to assess whether each TCR beta V gene segment acted as functional or pseudogenic. Donor age, sex, ethnicity and CMV serostatus were collected together with the repertoire data. Genome-wide SNP genotypes for about three fifths of the 666 donors were used in a later genetic analysis, which treated that subset as a discovery cohort. Every repertoire in the discovery cohort had been generated on one and the same sequencing platform. Both class I and class II loci were covered by HLA typing, at four-digit resolution. The number of donors typed differed by locus, with roughly 620-640 for A, B, C, DRB1 and DQB1, about 500 for DQA1, 600 to 610 for DPA1, and around 460 for DPB1. Four to six DR-DQ haplotypes were handled as single units for association and clustering, since linkage in the cohort was strong. Among a few hundred genotyped donors of the cohort, an average of about 240,000 unique TCR beta nucleotide sequences were sequenced per donor, roughly 18% of them non-productive.

The study at large found these results: Because counts were too low, roughly 17 rarely observed V segments, including chromosome 9 orphons, were left out of the earlier analysis of approximately 580 of the donors. Most TCR sequences were observed very rarely across donors, whereas some public TCRs were present in many individuals. Most CMV-associated TCR beta chains appeared to be HLA-restricted in a later analysis, and the HLA associations seemed to be driven largely by CMV exposure. A further reported finding was that TCR beta sequences accurately predicted the HLA-A and HLA-B alleles for most subjects in the first cohort. An association between a missense DCLRE1C variant and V-gene and J-gene trimming of TCR beta chains was found in a later genetic analysis and replicated in an independent cohort. In a later genetic analysis, fewer N-insertions in productive TCRs were reported among donors in an Asian-associated ancestry cluster than the roughly 710-donor mean. In a later analysis, the rate of TCR association differed among HLA loci, with DRB1 alleles having the most associated TCRs and HLA-C alleles having the fewest. Compared with equally common non-associated chains, HLA-associated TCR beta chains in a later analysis were more clonally expanded and had lower generation probabilities. A total of around 150 TCR beta chains were listed by the study as associated with cytomegalovirus. Correlated functional status among segregating V segments might reflect linkage disequilibrium, but an unknown experimental factor could not be ruled out. A later analysis reported that several top co-occurrence clusters appeared linked to parvovirus B19, influenza, CMV and Epstein-Barr virus. Because some donors lacked HLA typing at each locus, the association tests relied only on the typed subset. When HLA alleles, especially DR and DQ, strongly co-occurred, attributing TCR associations to individual alleles was difficult. In a later analysis, some 17,000 TCR beta sequences were associated with specific HLA alleles at a false discovery rate of 0.05. The 87-base-pair reads could not distinguish some IMGT-functional V segments, including TRBV6-2 and TRBV6-3, so those segments were excluded. The presence/absence analyses assumed that sequencing depth was roughly uniform across donors, and that assumption may not be true. In an earlier analysis of fewer than 750 of the donors, most TCR beta V segments were observed in productive rearrangements about 90% or about 30% of the time, broadly matching IMGT annotations. The sequencing pipeline was judged likely to have produced a cluster of highly shared sequence variants as a technical artifact. This cohort had only TCR beta chains sequenced, and the lack of alpha or paired-chain data limited which features could be detected. In vitro tests confirmed that a few of the cytomegalovirus-associated TCR beta chains recognize cytomegalovirus antigens. The classifier was reported to diagnose cytomegalovirus status with high specificity and sensitivity in both the original and validation cohorts. CMV serostatus was the only immune exposure information available for the cohort. The authors suggested that the approach could potentially be extended to other disease states and immunological phenotypes.

The cohort consisted of approximately 690 healthy bone marrow donors. Cohort members were all nominally healthy when sampled, although unrecorded immune exposures were likely present. The donor tested CMV seronegative, placing the donor among the 350 to 400 seronegative members of the cohort. Every donor gave a peripheral blood sample, and the peripheral blood mononuclear cells from that sample were used for TCR beta sequencing. Genomic DNA extraction from the blood cell samples was performed with the Qiagen DNeasy Blood Extraction Kit. The CDR1 and CDR2 encoded by the germline V gene are MDHEN and SYDVKM. Its CDR3 holds 13 amino acids, cysteine through phenylalanine. Kept here is only the CDR3 DNA, which spans 39 bases and is read in frame from base 1. V lost 2 bases and J lost 19 bases; the stretch between them is 18 bases long. Turning to this clone: Its antigen target is currently unknown. No base-level quality is on record; no much larger clone is a single base apart.

Library method: the immunoSEQ multiplex PCR assay. For the multiplex PCR, a mixture combining 60 forward primers for TCR Vbeta segments and 13 reverse primers for TCR Jbeta segments was used. Amplification of the CDR3 region of rearranged TCR beta genes was performed with a multiplex PCR assay on genomic DNA. Amplified TCR beta libraries were sequenced as 87-base-pair reads on the Illumina HiSeq System. In the original analysis: In a later analysis, some 80 million unique TCR beta chains were counted across the 690 or so repertoires, and around 11 million of these chains were shared by at least two donors. A nearest-neighbor algorithm error-corrected the raw reads and collapsed the reads into unique sequences, merging closely related sequences to remove PCR and sequencing errors. Alignment of CDR3 sequences to IMGT reference sequences was used to assign V, D and J gene segments. Each retained sequence needed at least a six-nucleotide match to both a V gene segment and a J gene segment. Rearrangements were classified as productive when the CDR3 lacked stop codons and remained in frame with V and J, and all other rearrangements were classified as non-productive. CDR3 was defined by IMGT convention, running from the second conserved V-encoded cysteine to the conserved J-encoded phenylalanine. The earlier analysis of 450 to 750 of the donors excluded any sequence lacking an unambiguous match to a single V gene segment. In an earlier analysis of 500 to 750 of the donors, V segments were called functional above 56.7% productive rearrangements and were called segregating when the between-donor standard deviation exceeded 5%. A statistical classification framework was developed to diagnose cytomegalovirus status using the catalog of TCR beta chain sequences. V and J gene assignment, in a later analysis, came from comparing TCR nucleotide sequences with IMGT/GENE-DB human TR gene sequences. A later analysis assigned CDR3 sequences and most-parsimonious VDJ recombination scenarios with the TCRdist pipeline. In a later analysis, every TCR beta chain was defined by the combination of its CDR3 amino acid sequence and its V-gene family, and reads without a unique V-gene family were dropped. A later analysis removed 592 highly shared, low-generation-probability nucleotide sequences to deal with suspected cross-contamination and a sequencing artifact. A later analysis calculated a clonal expansion index for each public chain from normalized within-repertoire ranks of inferred template counts. In a later analysis, generation probabilities were computed using a VDJ recombination model fitted to out-of-frame rearrangements, and the results were checked against IGoR. Hypergeometric tests were used in a later analysis to score TCR-TCR, TCR-HLA and TCR-CMV co-occurrence, with a repertoire-size bias correction applied to the TCR pairs. In a later analysis, false discovery rates were estimated by permuting HLA or CMV assignments 20 times. In a later analysis, co-occurring TCRs were grouped with DBSCAN, and TCRdist sequence similarity was added when clustering was performed within HLA-allele-positive subsets. Repertoires with fewer than 30,000 or more than 120,000 public chains were left out of co-occurrence clustering, as were roughly five repertoires with anomalous nucleotide sharing. As stored in TCRdb, this immuneACCESS dataset retains in-frame rearrangements with V and J assigned. A fraction of the clones does not appear; measured against another copy, unresolved V genes explain less than half of the discrepancy, and the remainder lacks a known reason. V, J and clone size are taken as reported in that table, and D and trimming were inferred from the DNA itself. The sample data list 110,000 to 150,000 clones, and about 75% of these were observed just once. 2.5% to 4% of the sample belongs to the ten largest clones.

The sample consisted of PBMCs. The chain uses TRBV28 and TRBJ1-6; matching of 5 bases hints at TRBD1 as the D gene. This clonotype was sampled from a man in his forties in good health and CMV-seronegative. The CDR3 protein sequence reads: CASSLNQGPFSHF. The DNA is TGTGCCAGCAGTTTAAATCAGGGCCCATTCTCTCACTTT.